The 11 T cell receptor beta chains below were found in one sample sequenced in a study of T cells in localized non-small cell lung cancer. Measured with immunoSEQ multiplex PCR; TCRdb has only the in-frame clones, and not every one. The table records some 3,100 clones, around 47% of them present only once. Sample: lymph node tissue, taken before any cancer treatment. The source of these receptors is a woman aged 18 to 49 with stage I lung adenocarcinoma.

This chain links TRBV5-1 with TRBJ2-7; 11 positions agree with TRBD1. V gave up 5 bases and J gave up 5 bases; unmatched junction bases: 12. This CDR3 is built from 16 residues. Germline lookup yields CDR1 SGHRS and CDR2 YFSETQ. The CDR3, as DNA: TGCGCCAGCAGACCAGTCCCCCGGACAGGGGGCGACGAGCAGTACTTC. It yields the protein CASRPVPRTGGDEQYF.

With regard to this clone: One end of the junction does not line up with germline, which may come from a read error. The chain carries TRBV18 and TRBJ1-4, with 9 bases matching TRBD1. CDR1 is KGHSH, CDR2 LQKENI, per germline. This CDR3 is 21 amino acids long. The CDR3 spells CASSARRQGGMSTPTSEKLFF. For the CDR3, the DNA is TGTGCCAGCTCAGCCCGACGACAGGGGGGTATGTCAACACCAACTAGTGAAAAACTGTTTTTT.

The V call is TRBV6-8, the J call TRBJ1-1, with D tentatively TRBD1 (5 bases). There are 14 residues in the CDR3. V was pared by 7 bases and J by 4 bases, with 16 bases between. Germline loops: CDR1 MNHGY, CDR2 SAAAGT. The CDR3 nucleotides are TGTGCCAGCATCGACACGGGGGGTCTCACTGAAGCTTTCTTT. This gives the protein CASIDTGGLTEAFF.

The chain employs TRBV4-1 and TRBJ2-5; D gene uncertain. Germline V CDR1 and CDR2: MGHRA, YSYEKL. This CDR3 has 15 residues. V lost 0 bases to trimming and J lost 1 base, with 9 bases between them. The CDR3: CASSQDTGRQETQYF. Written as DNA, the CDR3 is TGCGCCAGCAGCCAAGATACCGGGCGCCAAGAGACCCAGTACTTC.

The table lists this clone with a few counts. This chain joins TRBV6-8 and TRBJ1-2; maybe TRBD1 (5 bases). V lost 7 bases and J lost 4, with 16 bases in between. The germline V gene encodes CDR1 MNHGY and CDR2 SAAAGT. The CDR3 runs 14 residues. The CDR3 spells CASTGWGSGYGYTF. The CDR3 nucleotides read TGTGCCAGCACAGGGTGGGGCAGTGGCTATGGCTACACCTTC.

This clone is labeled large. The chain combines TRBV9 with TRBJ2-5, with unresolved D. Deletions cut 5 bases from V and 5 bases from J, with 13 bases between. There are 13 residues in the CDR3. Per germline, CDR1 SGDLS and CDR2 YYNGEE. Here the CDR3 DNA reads TGTGCCAGCAGTCCCCCCGGCAGGGAGACCCAGTACTTC. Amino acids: CASSPPGRETQYF.

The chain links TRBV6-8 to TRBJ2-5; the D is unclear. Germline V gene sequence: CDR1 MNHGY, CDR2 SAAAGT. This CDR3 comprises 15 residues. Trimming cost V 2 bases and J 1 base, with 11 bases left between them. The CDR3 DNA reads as TGTGCCAGCAGTTACCTACTTACGGTCCAAGAGACCCAGTACTTC. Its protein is CASSYLLTVQETQYF.

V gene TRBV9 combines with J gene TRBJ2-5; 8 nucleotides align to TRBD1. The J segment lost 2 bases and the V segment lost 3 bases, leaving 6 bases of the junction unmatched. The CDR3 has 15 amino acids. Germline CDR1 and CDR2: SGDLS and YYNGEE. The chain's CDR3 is CASSATGVRQETQYF. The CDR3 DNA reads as TGTGCCAGCAGCGCGACAGGGGTGAGACAAGAGACCCAGTACTTC.

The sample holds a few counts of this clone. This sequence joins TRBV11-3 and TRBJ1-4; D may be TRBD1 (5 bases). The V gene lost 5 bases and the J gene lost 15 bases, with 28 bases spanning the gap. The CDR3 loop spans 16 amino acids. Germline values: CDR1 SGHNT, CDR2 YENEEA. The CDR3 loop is CASSPGFGTKPPEVFF. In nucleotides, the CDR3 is TGTGCCAGCAGCCCAGGGTTTGGGACGAAACCTCCCGAGGTGTTTTTT.

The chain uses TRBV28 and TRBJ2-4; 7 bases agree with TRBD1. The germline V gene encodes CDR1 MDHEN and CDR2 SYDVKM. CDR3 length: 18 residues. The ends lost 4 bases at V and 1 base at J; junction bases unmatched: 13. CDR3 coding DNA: TGTGCCAGCAGTTCAGGACAGGCTCGCGATTGGGCCAAAAACATTCAGTACTTC. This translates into CASSSGQARDWAKNIQYF.

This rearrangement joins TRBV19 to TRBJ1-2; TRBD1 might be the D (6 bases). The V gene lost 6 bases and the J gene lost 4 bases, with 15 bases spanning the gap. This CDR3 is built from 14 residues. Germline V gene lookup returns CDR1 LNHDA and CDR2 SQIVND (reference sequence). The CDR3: CASRTTGLLYGYTF. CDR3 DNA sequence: TGTGCCAGTAGGACTACAGGGCTCCTCTATGGCTACACCTTC.